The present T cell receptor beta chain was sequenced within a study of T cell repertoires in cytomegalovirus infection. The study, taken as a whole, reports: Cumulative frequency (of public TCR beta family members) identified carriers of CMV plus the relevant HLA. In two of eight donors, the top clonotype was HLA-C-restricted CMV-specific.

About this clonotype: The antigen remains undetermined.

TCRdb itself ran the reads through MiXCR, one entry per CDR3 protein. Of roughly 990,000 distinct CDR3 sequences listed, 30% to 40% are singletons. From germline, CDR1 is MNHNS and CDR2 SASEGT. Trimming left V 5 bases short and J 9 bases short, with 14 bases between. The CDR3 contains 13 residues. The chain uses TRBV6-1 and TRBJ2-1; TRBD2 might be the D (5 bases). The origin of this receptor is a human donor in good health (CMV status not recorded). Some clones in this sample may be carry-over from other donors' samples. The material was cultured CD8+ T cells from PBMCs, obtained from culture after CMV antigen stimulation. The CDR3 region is CASSYVSATEQFF. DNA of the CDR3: TGTGCCAGCAGTTATGTTAGCGCGACTGAGCAGTTCTTC.